This T cell receptor (beta chain) was sequenced in a study of blood T cell repertoires in COVID-19. Study at large: Italy, Spain and the United States were the sources of the convalescent and acute COVID-19 samples. PBMCs, B-cell-depleted T cells, or T cells provided the cDNA or gDNA that made up the material.

As processed by the authors: Reference gene primer amplification yielded estimated nucleated cell counts. TCRdb's copy holds only in-frame clones and misses some; the assay was immunoSEQ multiplex PCR. V, J and clone size are those of that table, while D and trimming were read from the DNA. The data show some 340,000 clones, around 84% seen once. The ends were cut back, 1 base at V and 10 bases at J, with 8 bases in the middle. Germline V lookup: CDR1 MNHNS, CDR2 SASEGT. The CDR3 consists of 13 residues. The V call is TRBV6-1, the J call TRBJ1-6; no clear D. The sequenced sample was peripheral blood. The TCR was taken from a woman younger than 30 with acute or convalescent COVID-19. DNA for the CDR3: TGTGCCAGCAGTGAAGTGAGGGAATCACCCCTCCACTTT. It translates to CASSEVRESPLHF.